This TCR beta chain derives from a study of blood T cell repertoires in COVID-19. Per the original methods: Estimation of nucleated cell counts was performed using reference gene primer amplification. Data came from immunoSEQ multiplex PCR; TCRdb stores just in-frame clones and leaves some out. That table gives V, J and clone size, and the DNA gave D and trimming. The data show tens of thousands of clones, 90% seen once. CDR3 size: 14 residues. Germline CDR1 MNHNY, CDR2 SVGAGI (reference sequence). V lost 2 bases to trimming and J lost 3 bases, with 11 bases between them. The source of this sequence is a woman in her forties or fifties in a cohort sampled during active COVID-19. The chain combines TRBV6-6 with TRBJ2-7; D might be TRBD2 (6 bases). The specimen sequenced was peripheral blood. The CDR3 DNA follows: TGTGCCAGCAGTTACGGGGACTTGCTCTACGAGCAGTACTTC. Protein sequence: CASSYGDLLYEQYF.